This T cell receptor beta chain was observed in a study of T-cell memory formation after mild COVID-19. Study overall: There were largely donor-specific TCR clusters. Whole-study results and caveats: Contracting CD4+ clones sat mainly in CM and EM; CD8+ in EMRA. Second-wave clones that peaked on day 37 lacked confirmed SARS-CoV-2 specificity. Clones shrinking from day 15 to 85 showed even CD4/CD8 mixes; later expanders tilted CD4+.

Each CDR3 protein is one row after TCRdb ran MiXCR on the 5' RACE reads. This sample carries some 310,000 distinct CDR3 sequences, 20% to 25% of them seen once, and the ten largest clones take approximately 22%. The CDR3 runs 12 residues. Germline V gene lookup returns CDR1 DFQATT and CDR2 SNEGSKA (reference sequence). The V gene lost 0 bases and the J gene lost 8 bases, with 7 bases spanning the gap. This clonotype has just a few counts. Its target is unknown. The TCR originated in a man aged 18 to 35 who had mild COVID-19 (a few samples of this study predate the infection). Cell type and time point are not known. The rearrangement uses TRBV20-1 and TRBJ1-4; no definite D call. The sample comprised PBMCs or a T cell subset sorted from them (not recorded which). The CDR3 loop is CSARDQGEKLFF. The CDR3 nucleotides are TGCAGTGCTAGAGATCAAGGGGAAAAACTGTTTTTT.